The 29 T cell receptor beta chains listed next were all sequenced from one sample in a study of CXCR3-negative and CXCR3-positive naive CD8 T cells. 5' RACE that incorporated UMI labels was used to prepare the TRB cDNA libraries. One entry per CDR3 protein, without DNA, is what TCRdb gives after re-calling the 5' RACE reads. The sample holds some 7,400 distinct CDR3 sequences. The sample taken for sequencing was naive CXCR3- CD8+ T cells from blood. The subset: CD45RO-CCR7+CD27+CD95- naive CD8+ T cells lacking CXCR3 (TNR3-). The receptors shown here come from a human donor in good health. Some clones in this sample may be carry-over from other donors' samples.

The V call is TRBV27, the J call TRBJ1-1; TCRdb picks TRBD1, but there is no DNA to check that call. Germline CDR1 reads MNHEY; CDR2 reads SMNVEV (reference sequence). The CDR3 has 13 amino acids. The CDR3 sequence: CTSSTLGGTEAFF.

This sequence joins TRBV2 and TRBJ2-6. CDR1 is SNHLY and CDR2 is FYNNEI in the germline V gene. CDR3 length: 14 residues. The CDR3 protein is CASIVASGANVLTF.

This chain uses TRBV7-9 with TRBJ1-1. Germline CDR1 reads SEHNR; CDR2 reads FQNEAQ (reference sequence). The CDR3 contains 12 residues. CDR3 residues: CASSPVLVEAFF.

This clonotype counts as medium-sized by frequency. This chain joins TRBV29-1 and TRBJ2-2; the D gene TCRdb calls, TRBD2, cannot be checked with no DNA. The CDR3 extends over 13 amino acids. CDR1 and CDR2 from the germline V gene are SQVTM and ANQGSEA. The CDR3 sequence: CSVGETNTGELFF.

According to its frequency, this clonotype is medium-sized. This chain connects TRBV29-1 to TRBJ2-7. The CDR3 covers 11 residues. Germline CDR1 SQVTM, CDR2 ANQGSEA. The CDR3: CSAQWGYEQYF.

V and J are TRBV4-2 and TRBJ2-7; the TCRdb D gene call, TRBD2, has no DNA to confirm it. Germline V CDR1 and CDR2: LGHNA, YNFKEQ. This CDR3 has 16 amino acids. This CDR3 reads CASSQDRGPDLYEQYF.

The CDR3 protein is CASTRADQSLGYEQYF. The chain links TRBV6-5 to TRBJ2-7; TCRdb's D gene call, TRBD1, goes unchecked for lack of DNA. Germline V gene lookup returns CDR1 MNHEY and CDR2 SVGAGI. This CDR3 is built from 16 residues.

The J gene is TRBJ2-1, the V gene TRBV28. The germline V gene has CDR1 MDHEN and CDR2 SYDVKM. CDR3 size: 12 residues. This CDR3 is CASSFWSLEQFF.

This sequence joins TRBV7-2 and TRBJ2-3; TCRdb proposes TRBD2, but this gene call is untestable without DNA. This CDR3 spans 14 amino acids. Germline V lookup: CDR1 SGHTA, CDR2 FQGNSA. Here the CDR3 reads CASSSRASPDTQYF.

The chain recombines TRBV2 with TRBJ2-3. From germline, CDR1 is SNHLY and CDR2 FYNNEI. The CDR3 is made up of 16 amino acids. CDR3 in amino acids: CASSDRQRPSTDTQYF.

This clonotype counts as medium-sized by frequency. The chain combines TRBV27 with TRBJ1-1; TCRdb gives TRBD1 as the D gene, but with no DNA this cannot be confirmed. CDR3 length equals 14 residues. CDR1 is MNHEY, CDR2 SMNVEV, per germline (reference sequence). Here the CDR3 reads CASSLGGLNTEAFF.

Frequency places this clonotype as medium-sized (0.01 to 0.1%). V usage is TRBV29-1 and J usage is TRBJ2-1; TCRdb gives TRBD2 as the D gene, but with no DNA this cannot be confirmed. The length of the CDR3 is 13 residues. Per germline, CDR1 SQVTM and CDR2 ANQGSEA. The CDR3 spells CSVDPLAGNEQFF.

V and J are TRBV6-2 or TRBV6-3 and TRBJ2-1. The CDR3 contains 11 residues. CDR1 MNHEY and CDR2 SVGEGT come from the germline V gene. CDR3 amino acids: CASSFNNEQFF.

This clonotype registers medium-sized (0.01 to 0.1%) by frequency. The rearrangement links TRBV29-1 to TRBJ1-1; TCRdb outputs TRBD1, but without DNA this stays unchecked. CDR1 is SQVTM and CDR2 is ANQGSEA in the germline V gene. CDR3 length: 12 residues. The CDR3 sequence: CSVEQGSTEAFF.

The J gene is TRBJ2-7, the V gene TRBV4-1; TCRdb calls TRBD1, which cannot be checked without DNA. This CDR3 contains 13 residues. Germline V CDR1 and CDR2: MGHRA, YSYEKL. The CDR3 region is CASSPRESGEQYF.

This rearrangement joins TRBV12-3 or TRBV12-4 to TRBJ1-5; no DNA is available, so the TRBD1 call from TCRdb remains unchecked. CDR3 length: 15 amino acids. CDR3 region: CASSSGTGRNQPQHF.

The chain is built from TRBV6-5 and TRBJ1-1; TCRdb proposes TRBD1, but this gene call is untestable without DNA. CDR3 length: 14 residues. Germline loops: CDR1 MNHEY, CDR2 SVGAGI. The chain's CDR3 is CASSYSQGDTEAFF.

Considering frequency, this clonotype is medium-sized (0.01 to 0.1%). The V and J genes are TRBV23-1 and TRBJ2-5; TCRdb's D call, TRBD2, is unchecked because there is no DNA. TRBV23-1 is flagged as an ORF with uncertain function. The CDR3 totals 12 residues. This CDR3 reads CASSHAKETQYF.

The J gene is TRBJ2-2, the V gene TRBV28; as DNA is missing, the TRBD1 call by TCRdb cannot be tested. This CDR3 contains 15 residues. CDR1 is MDHEN and CDR2 is SYDVKM in the germline V gene. The CDR3 region is CASRWGQPNTGELFF.

The chain has TRBV7-3 and TRBJ2-3; no DNA is available, so the TRBD1 call from TCRdb remains unchecked. CDR3 length: 15 residues. CDR1 is SGHTA, CDR2 FQGTGA, per germline. The chain's CDR3 is CASSLRDRAGDTQYF.

This clonotype shows up as medium-sized by frequency. The rearrangement uses TRBV6-1 and TRBJ2-7. Germline assignment: CDR1 MNHNS and CDR2 SASEGT. This CDR3 is 14 amino acids long. The chain's CDR3 is CASSGRNGSYEQYF.

This chain connects TRBV10-3 to TRBJ2-7; TCRdb returns TRBD2, unconfirmable since there is no DNA. The germline V gene has CDR1 ENHRY and CDR2 SYGVKD. The CDR3 sequence is 15 residues long. The CDR3 sequence: CAIQNKGTSRYEQYF.

This clonotype is classed as medium-sized by frequency. V gene TRBV7-9 combines with J gene TRBJ2-5. Germline CDR1 is SEHNR and CDR2 is FQNEAQ (reference sequence). This CDR3 has 13 residues. CDR3 region: CASDRGTQETQYF. Full variable domain (outside the CDR3, taken from reference TRBV7-9 and TRBJ2-5): DTGVSQNPRHKITKRGQNVTFRCDPISEHNRLYWYRQTLGQGPEFLTYFQNEAQLEKSRLLSDRFSAERPKGSFSTLEIQRTEQGDSAMYLCASDRGTQETQYFGPGTRLLVL.

The rearrangement links TRBV11-2 to TRBJ1-1. The CDR3 extends over 11 amino acids. Per the germline V gene, CDR1 is SGHAT and CDR2 is FQNNGV. The CDR3 sequence is CASSLSVEAFF.

This chain uses TRBV29-1 with TRBJ2-3; the D call of TRBD2 rests on TCRdb alone, since no DNA is present to check it. CDR3 size: 14 residues. CDR1 is SQVTM and CDR2 is ANQGSEA in the germline V gene. CDR3 sequence reads: CSVSGLAGGDTQYF.

The chain recombines TRBV20-1 with TRBJ1-6; TCRdb outputs TRBD1, but without DNA this stays unchecked. The CDR3 is made up of 17 amino acids. Germline lookup yields CDR1 DFQATT and CDR2 SNEGSKA (reference sequence). Here the CDR3 reads CSARGPSSGQMNSPLHF.

The genes are TRBV29-1 and TRBJ2-3; TCRdb gives TRBD2 as the D gene, but with no DNA this cannot be confirmed. The CDR3 consists of 14 residues. The germline gives CDR1 SQVTM, CDR2 ANQGSEA. CDR3 sequence: CSVVASGKPDTQYF.

The chain combines TRBV6-6 with TRBJ1-1; the D call of TRBD1 rests on TCRdb alone, since no DNA is present to check it. Germline loops: CDR1 MNHNY, CDR2 SVGAGI (reference sequence). The CDR3 consists of 13 residues. The CDR3 is CASREGVGTEAFF.

The chain links TRBV29-1 to TRBJ2-7; lacking DNA, the TRBD1 call made by TCRdb goes unchecked. Germline assignment: CDR1 SQVTM and CDR2 ANQGSEA. This CDR3 region has 11 residues. The CDR3 reads CSVGQGGEQYF.